Each of the 5 T cell receptor beta chains below was sequenced from the same sample in a study of CD8 T cells in Susac syndrome. cDNA came from about 0.5 to 1 ug RNA primed by random hexamers. TCRdb re-derived calls from the immunoSEQ multiplex PCR reads in MiXCR, one entry per CDR3 protein. Among 75,000 to 100,000 distinct CDR3 sequences listed, approximately 95% were seen once. Sequencing used CD8+ T cells from PBMCs. The receptors come from a human donor with Susac syndrome.

The chain links TRBV6-5 to TRBJ2-1; TRBD2 aligns across 15 bases. CDR1 and CDR2 (germline): MNHEY, SVGAGI. The CDR3 runs to 15 residues. The ends lost 2 bases at V and 7 bases at J; junction bases unmatched: 0. The CDR3 region is CASSYGLAGGNEQFF. The CDR3 coding sequence is TGTGCCAGCAGTTACGGACTAGCGGGAGGGAATGAGCAGTTCTTC.

The J gene is TRBJ2-5, the V gene TRBV7-9; possible D gene TRBD2, 5 bases. This CDR3 has 14 amino acids. Germline values: CDR1 SEHNR, CDR2 FQNEAQ (reference sequence). V was pared by 5 bases and J by 1 base, with 11 bases between. The CDR3 reads CASSPLTSQETQYF. The CDR3 DNA reads TGTGCCAGCAGCCCTCTAACTAGCCAAGAGACCCAGTACTTC. Full variable domain (remainder filled in from reference TRBV7-9 and TRBJ2-5): DTGVSQNPRHKITKRGQNVTFRCDPISEHNRLYWYRQTLGQGPEFLTYFQNEAQLEKSRLLSDRFSAERPKGSFSTLEIQRTEQGDSAMYLCASSPLTSQETQYFGPGTRLLVL.

The chain carries TRBV19 and TRBJ2-7, with 9 bases lining up with TRBD1. Germline assignment: CDR1 LNHDA and CDR2 SQIVND (reference sequence). The CDR3 spans 14 residues. Germline trimming cut 3 bases from V and 3 bases from J; bases unmatched to any gene: 3. CDR3 region: CASSMGQGLYEQYF. Written as DNA, the CDR3 is TGTGCCAGTAGTATGGGACAGGGACTCTACGAGCAGTACTTC.

The rearrangement uses TRBV4-1 and TRBJ1-5; the match to TRBD1 covers 9 bases. CDR3 length: 15 residues. The V segment lost 1 base and the J segment 4 bases; nucleotides outside the gene matches: 2. Per the germline V gene, CDR1 is MGHRA and CDR2 is YSYEKL. CDR3 residues: CASSQGQGVNQPQHF. The CDR3, as DNA: TGCGCCAGCAGCCAAGGACAGGGGGTGAATCAGCCCCAGCATTTT.

V usage is TRBV6-4 and J usage is TRBJ2-1, with TRBD1 matching over 7 bases. J was trimmed by 8 bases and V by 4 bases; bases with no gene match: 14. This CDR3 has 16 residues. CDR1 and CDR2 from the germline V gene are MRHNA and SNTAGT. Written as DNA, the CDR3 is TGTGCCAGCAGTGTACAGGGTACAGGGGCCGCCGATGAGCAGTTCTTC. It translates to CASSVQGTGAADEQFF.